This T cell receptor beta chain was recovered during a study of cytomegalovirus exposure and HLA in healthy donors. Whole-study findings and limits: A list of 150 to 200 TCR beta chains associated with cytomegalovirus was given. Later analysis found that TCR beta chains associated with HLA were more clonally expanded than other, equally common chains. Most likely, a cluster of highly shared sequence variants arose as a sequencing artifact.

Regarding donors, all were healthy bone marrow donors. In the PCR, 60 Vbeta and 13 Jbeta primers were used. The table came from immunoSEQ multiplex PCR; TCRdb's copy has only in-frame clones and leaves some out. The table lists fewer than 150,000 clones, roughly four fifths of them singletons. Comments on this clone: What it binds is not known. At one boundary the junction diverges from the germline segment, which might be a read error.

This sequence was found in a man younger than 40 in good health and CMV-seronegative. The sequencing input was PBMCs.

CDR3 DNA: TGTGCCAGCAGCGAAGCGGGAGACTCCTACAATGAGCAGTTCTTC. Its protein is CASSEAGDSYNEQFF. V is TRBV6-1 and J is TRBJ2-1; the match to TRBD2 covers 8 bases. CDR3 size: 15 residues. Germline CDR1 and CDR2: MNHNS and SASEGT.